Each of the 9 T cell receptor beta chains below was sequenced from the same sample in a study of blood T cell repertoires in COVID-19. Sequencing used immunoSEQ multiplex PCR; TCRdb keeps in-frame clones, though not all of them. In the table there are 87,000 or so clones, around 87% of which are singletons. Sequenced sample: peripheral blood. Every receptor here comes from a woman older than 75 with acute or convalescent COVID-19.

The chain employs TRBV5-1 and TRBJ2-1, with D possibly TRBD2 on 6 matching bases. This CDR3 is built from 14 residues. Trimming removed 0 bases at V and 4 bases at J, with 8 bases between. CDR1 and CDR2 (germline): SGHRS, YFSETQ. CDR3 DNA sequence: TGCGCCAGCAGCTTGGGGGGAGGATACAATGAGCAGTTCTTC. This sequence encodes CASSLGGGYNEQFF. Combining the CDR3 with reference TRBV5-1 and TRBJ2-1 gives the whole variable domain KAGVTQTPRYLIKTRGQQVTLSCSPISGHRSVSWYQQTPGQGLQFLFEYFSETQRNKGNFPGRFSGRQFSNSRSEMNVSTLELGDSALYLCASSLGGGYNEQFFGPGTRLTVL.

This chain uses TRBV6-5 with TRBJ1-1, with TRBD1 matching 9 bases. V was pared by 9 bases and J by 5 bases, with 13 bases of the junction left unmatched. Germline loops: CDR1 MNHEY, CDR2 SVGAGI. The CDR3 loop spans 15 amino acids. CDR3 DNA: TGTGCCAGTTTCTACCCCGGGACAGGGAAAACTGAAGCTTTCTTT. Its translation: CASFYPGTGKTEAFF.

This clone was found once. The rearrangement joins TRBV5-5 to TRBJ2-1, with D perhaps TRBD2 (6 bases). V lost 5 bases and J lost 4, with 16 bases in between. In germline, CDR1 is SGHKS, CDR2 YYEKEE (reference sequence). The CDR3 is 15 residues long. The CDR3 nucleotides are TGTGCCAGCAGTCGTGGCGGGAACGAATACAATGAGCAGTTCTTC. This gives the protein CASSRGGNEYNEQFF.

A few counts support this clone. This chain links TRBV3-1 (or the pseudogene TRBV3-2) with TRBJ2-1, with 11 bases lining up with TRBD2. Germline CDR1 LGHDT, CDR2 YNNKEL (reference sequence). V dropped 4 bases and J dropped 4; count of bases not matched to a gene: 6. The CDR3 totals 16 residues. CDR3 in amino acids: CASSPGVAGGYNEQFF. CDR3 DNA sequence: TGTGCCAGCAGCCCCGGGGTAGCGGGGGGGTACAATGAGCAGTTCTTC.

The chain is built from TRBV27 and TRBJ1-5, with a weak D call TRBD1 (6 bases). Germline CDR1 is MNHEY and CDR2 is SMNVEV (reference sequence). This CDR3 is built from 14 residues. V was clipped by 0 bases and J by 5 bases, with 8 bases between them. The DNA of the CDR3 is TGTGCCAGCAGTTTATCGTCAGGGGATCAGCCCCAGCATTTT. This translates into CASSLSSGDQPQHF.

V usage is TRBV25-1 and J usage is TRBJ2-3; 7 bases are shared with TRBD1. Looked up from germline, CDR1 is MGHDK and CDR2 is SYGVNS. The V gene end was trimmed by 6 bases and the J gene end by 0 bases; junction bases not matched to a gene: 6. CDR3 length: 15 residues. CDR3 amino acids: CASSAGTASTDTQYF. CDR3 DNA: TGTGCCAGCAGCGCCGGGACAGCTAGCACAGATACGCAGTATTTT.

The CDR3 DNA reads TGTGCCACCAGTGCAGGGGGGCAAGAGACCCAGTACTTC. Translation: CATSAGGQETQYF. The genes are TRBV24-1 and TRBJ2-5; D is possibly TRBD1 (7 bases). Trimming removed 5 bases at V and 2 bases at J, with 8 bases between. The CDR3 extends over 13 amino acids. Germline V gives CDR1 KGHDR, CDR2 SFDVKD.

CDR3 DNA: TGTGCCAGTAGTATCTCACGAGGGACTGAAGCTTTCTTT. This sequence encodes CASSISRGTEAFF. V and J are TRBV19 and TRBJ1-1; D is ambiguous. From germline, CDR1 is LNHDA and CDR2 SQIVND (reference sequence). Between the trimmed V and J ends, which lost 3 bases and 5 bases, there was a span of 10 bases. This CDR3 comprises 13 residues.

V and J are TRBV30 and TRBJ1-5, with D uncertain. Between the trimmed V and J ends, which lost 0 bases and 7 bases, there was a span of 13 bases. This CDR3 region has 14 residues. Germline CDR1 reads GTSNPN; CDR2 reads SVGIG (reference sequence). CDR3 protein: CAWSVPTAPQPQHF. The CDR3 nucleotides read TGTGCCTGGAGTGTACCTACAGCTCCCCAGCCCCAGCATTTT.